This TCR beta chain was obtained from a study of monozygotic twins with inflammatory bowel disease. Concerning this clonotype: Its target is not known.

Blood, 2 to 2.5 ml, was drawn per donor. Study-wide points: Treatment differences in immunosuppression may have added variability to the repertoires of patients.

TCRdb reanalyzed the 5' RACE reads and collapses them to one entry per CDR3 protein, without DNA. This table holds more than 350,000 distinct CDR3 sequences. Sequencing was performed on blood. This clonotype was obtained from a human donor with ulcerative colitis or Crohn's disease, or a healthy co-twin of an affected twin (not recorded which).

Here the CDR3 reads CASSLAGGLFPGELFF. The chain combines TRBV12-3 or TRBV12-4 with TRBJ2-2; the TRBD2 assignment by TCRdb is unverifiable without DNA. The CDR3 consists of 16 residues.